The next 14 T cell receptor beta chains were all read from a single sample in a study of blood T cell repertoires in COVID-19. Sequencing was performed with immunoSEQ multiplex PCR; in TCRdb, only in-frame clones are kept and a portion is missing. The sample has about 190,000 clones, about 86% seen once. The material sequenced was PBMCs or T cells enriched from blood (not recorded which). Receptors originate from a woman between 35 and 50 years old in a cohort exposed to, infected with or recovered from COVID-19 (not recorded which).

This sequence joins TRBV9 and TRBJ1-4; TRBD1 aligns across 7 bases. V gave up 0 bases and J gave up 6 bases; unmatched junction bases: 5. Germline V gene data show CDR1 as SGDLS and CDR2 as YYNGEE. The CDR3 is made up of 15 amino acids. CDR3 region: CASSVDGQGDEKLFF. The CDR3 DNA reads as TGTGCCAGCAGCGTAGATGGGCAGGGGGATGAAAAACTGTTTTTT.

This rearrangement joins TRBV11-2 to TRBJ2-1; TRBD2 aligns across 12 bases. Germline assignment: CDR1 SGHAT and CDR2 FQNNGV. This CDR3 is built from 18 residues. Germline trimming cut 5 bases from V and 2 bases from J; bases unmatched to any gene: 10. The CDR3 reads CASSGLAGGRRTYNEQFF. CDR3 DNA sequence: TGTGCCAGCAGCGGCCTAGCGGGGGGGCGCAGGACCTACAATGAGCAGTTCTTC.

V is TRBV28 and J is TRBJ2-1; tentatively, D is TRBD2 (5 bases). The CDR3 runs to 15 residues. Germline values: CDR1 MDHEN, CDR2 SYDVKM. V lost 2 bases and J 2 bases, leaving 10 bases between the germline ends. The CDR3 loop is CASSLTGDTYNEQFF. In DNA form, the CDR3 reads TGTGCCAGCAGTTTAACCGGGGATACCTACAATGAGCAGTTCTTC.

The chain employs TRBV5-1 and TRBJ1-1; 9 positions agree with TRBD1. The CDR3 consists of 17 residues. Germline CDR1 and CDR2: SGHRS and YFSETQ. Trimming at V came to 4 bases and at J to 2 bases, leaving 12 bases not matched to a gene. Here the CDR3 DNA reads TGCGCCAGCAGCCCGGGGACAGGGCTATCCTCAAACACTGAAGCTTTCTTT. It translates to CASSPGTGLSSNTEAFF.

The chain carries TRBV7-9 and TRBJ2-6, with 8 positions matching TRBD1. V trimming: 2 bases; J trimming: 4 bases; junction bases outside the gene matches: 7. This CDR3 is built from 17 residues. Germline V gives CDR1 SEHNR, CDR2 FQNEAQ (reference sequence). CDR3 nucleotides: TGTGCCAGCAGCTTATGGGACAGGTCGGCCGGGGCCAACGTCCTGACTTTC. Protein sequence: CASSLWDRSAGANVLTF.

This clone was seen a single time. The chain couples TRBV4-2 to TRBJ1-6, with a possible D match to TRBD1 (5 bases). Trimming shortened V by 1 base and J by 11 bases, and 15 bases separated the two germline ends. CDR1 is LGHNA, CDR2 YNFKEQ, per germline. The CDR3 is 15 residues long. CDR3 coding DNA: TGTGCCAGCAGCCAAGGATCAGGGCCAACGGCACCCCTCCACTTT. Its translation: CASSQGSGPTAPLHF.

This chain uses TRBV6-2 or TRBV6-3 with TRBJ2-5; 13 bases map to TRBD2. V trimming: 2 bases; J trimming: 4 bases; junction bases outside the gene matches: 10. The CDR3 is made up of 18 amino acids. Per germline, CDR1 MNHEY and CDR2 SVGEGT. The CDR3 DNA sequence: TGTGCCAGCAGTTACCGGACTAGCGGGAGCCCTAAGGGAGAGACCCAGTACTTC. It yields the protein CASSYRTSGSPKGETQYF.

There are a few counts of this clone. The chain links TRBV30 to TRBJ1-6; tentatively, D is TRBD1 (6 bases). The germline gives CDR1 GTSNPN, CDR2 SVGIG (reference sequence). There are 17 residues in the CDR3. Trimming removed 2 bases from V and 3 bases from J, with 17 bases in between. CDR3 sequence (DNA): TGTGCCTGGAGTAACGAACAGGGTCCCATCTATAATTCACCCCTCCACTTT. Translated: CAWSNEQGPIYNSPLHF.

Remarks on this clone: With only one base between it and a far larger clone, this is likely a read error. This same CDR3 is encoded by further DNA sequences in the sample. The chain couples TRBV27 to TRBJ1-1, with a weak D call TRBD1 (5 bases). V was pared by 0 bases and J by 1 base, with 6 bases between. The germline gives CDR1 MNHEY, CDR2 SMNVEV (reference sequence). This CDR3 has 14 amino acids. The CDR3 nucleotides are TGTGCCAGCAGTTTATCAAGGGGGAACACTGAAGCTTTCTTT. Translated, it gives CASSLSRGNTEAFF.

The chain carries TRBV7-2 and TRBJ1-2; unclear D gene. The CDR3 covers 12 residues. V lost 2 bases and J 9 bases, leaving 10 bases between the germline ends. The germline CDR1 and CDR2 sequences are SGHTA and FQGNSA. The CDR3 DNA reads as TGTGCCAGCAGCTTACCACAATTAAGCTACACCTTC. The encoded protein is CASSLPQLSYTF.

This rearrangement joins TRBV5-6 to TRBJ1-1; D might be TRBD1 (5 bases). The CDR3 has 15 residues. V was shortened by 0 bases and J by 5 bases, with 14 bases between the two germline ends. Germline CDR1 SGHDT, CDR2 YYEEEE. The CDR3 DNA is TGTGCCAGCAGCTTGGCGGGGGTAGGCGGAACTGAAGCTTTCTTT. Its translation is CASSLAGVGGTEAFF.

V gene TRBV5-1 combines with J gene TRBJ2-7; possibly TRBD2 for D (5 bases). Germline lookup yields CDR1 SGHRS and CDR2 YFSETQ. CDR3 length equals 14 residues. Trimming took 4 bases from V and 7 from J, leaving 18 bases between them. DNA of the CDR3: TGCGCCAGCAGCAGAGATGGGGAGCCGGGGGAGCAGTACTTC. It encodes CASSRDGEPGEQYF.

V gene TRBV10-3 combines with J gene TRBJ1-1, with TRBD1 matching over 10 bases. V shed 5 bases and J 0 bases; nucleotides not matched to a gene: 3. Germline CDR1 reads ENHRY; CDR2 reads SYGVKD. The CDR3 length is 15 residues. The CDR3 nucleotides read TGTGCCATCAGTCAGGGACAGGGGATGAACACTGAAGCTTTCTTT. Translating it yields CAISQGQGMNTEAFF.

The chain uses TRBV28 and TRBJ2-7; D call uncertain. V was clipped by 7 bases and J by 0 bases, with 16 bases between them. The CDR3 is made up of 15 amino acids. Looked up from germline, CDR1 is MDHEN and CDR2 is SYDVKM. CDR3 nucleotide sequence: TGTGCCAGCACCTCGGTGGCGGAAAACTCCTACGAGCAGTACTTC. Protein: CASTSVAENSYEQYF.